This T cell receptor beta chain derives from a study of post-analysis software for immune sequencing data. Study-wide findings and caveats: Comparison of patients with controls showed five TRBV segments more frequent in patients, TRBV5-6, TRBV5-1 and TRBV20-1 among them.

Sequencing libraries made from TCR beta cDNA carried unique molecular identifiers. Each CDR3 protein is one row after TCRdb ran MiXCR on the PCR reads. The data contain about 570,000 distinct CDR3 sequences, less than 40% of them seen just once; the ten biggest clones take up 5% to 6%. In this sample, this clonotype turned up a few times. What it binds is not known. The CDR3 runs to 16 residues. Germline V gene lookup returns CDR1 SEHNR and CDR2 FQNEAQ (reference sequence). J is TRBJ2-5 and V is TRBV7-9; 9 bases line up with TRBD1. The J call may be wrong; the DNA end is better matched by TRBJ2-7. Material for sequencing was blood. The sequence derives from a girl aged 2-17 years with multiple sclerosis. CDR3 DNA sequence: TGTGCCAGCAGCCCTTACGGGACAGGGAATGCCCACGAGCAGTACTTC. Its translation: CASSPYGTGNAHEQYF.